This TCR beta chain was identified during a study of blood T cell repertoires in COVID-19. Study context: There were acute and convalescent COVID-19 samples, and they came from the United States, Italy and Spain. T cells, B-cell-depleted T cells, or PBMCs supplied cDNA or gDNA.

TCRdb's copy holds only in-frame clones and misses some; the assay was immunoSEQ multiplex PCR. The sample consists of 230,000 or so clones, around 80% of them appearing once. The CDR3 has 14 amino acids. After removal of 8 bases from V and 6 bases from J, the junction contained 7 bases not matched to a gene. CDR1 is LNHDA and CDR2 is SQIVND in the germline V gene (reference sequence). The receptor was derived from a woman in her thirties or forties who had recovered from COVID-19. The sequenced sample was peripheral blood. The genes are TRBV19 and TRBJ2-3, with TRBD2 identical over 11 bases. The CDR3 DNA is TGTGCCAGTGCACTAGCGGGGGTCAGGGATACGCAGTATTTT. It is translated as CASALAGVRDTQYF.